These 20 T cell receptor beta chains originate from one sample sequenced in a study of response to subunit inactivated influenza vaccine. TCRdb called the RT-PCR reads again in MiXCR, with one record for every CDR3 protein. The sample carries hundreds of thousands of distinct CDR3 sequences, around 18% recorded once. This material consisted of PBMCs from blood, taken more than 4 days after vaccination. The receptor source for this set is a man between 45 and 60 years old who received an inactivated influenza vaccine.

At least ten counts were recorded for this clonotype. The V gene is TRBV5-1, the J gene TRBJ2-3, with 10 nucleotides matching TRBD1. V was pared by 3 bases and J by 3 bases, with 1 base of the junction left unmatched. CDR3 length equals 14 residues. Germline CDR1 and CDR2: SGHRS and YFSETQ. Written as DNA, the CDR3 is TGCGCCAGCAGCTGGGGACAGGGGACAGATACGCAGTATTTT. As protein: CASSWGQGTDTQYF.

The rearrangement uses TRBV28 and TRBJ2-7; TRBD1 matches at 9 bases. Germline loops: CDR1 MDHEN, CDR2 SYDVKM. V gave up 5 bases and J gave up 4 bases; unmatched junction bases: 6. The CDR3 extends over 14 amino acids. DNA of the CDR3: TGTGCCAGCAGTCCATTGGGACAGGGTTACGAGCAGTACTTC. It translates to CASSPLGQGYEQYF.

This clonotype was seen repeatedly, ten times or more. This sequence joins TRBV12-3 or TRBV12-4 and TRBJ2-5; D possibly corresponds to TRBD1 (6 bases). Between the trimmed V and J ends, which lost 7 bases and 3 bases, there was a span of 12 bases. The CDR3 is made up of 13 amino acids. The CDR3 loop reads CASTTGLKETQYF. The CDR3 DNA follows: TGTGCCAGCACGACAGGCTTAAAAGAGACCCAGTACTTC.

The chain employs TRBV21-1 and TRBJ1-1; the listed D gene, TRBD1, was not tested against the DNA. TRBV21-1 counts as a pseudogene. CDR3 length: 20 residues. CDR3 coding DNA: TGTGCCAGCAACCAACCTCCTACAGGGGTTCGCTCCCCCGGGAACACTGAAGCTTTCTTT. Its protein is CASNQPPTGVRSPGNTEAFF.

The rearrangement uses TRBV29-1 and TRBJ2-5, with a possible D match to TRBD2 (6 bases). Per the germline V gene, CDR1 is SQVTM and CDR2 is ANQGSEA. Trimming stripped 2 bases from V and 7 bases from J, with 17 bases between. The CDR3 contains 14 residues. The CDR3 bases are TGCAGCGTTGAATCCCCCAGCGTGGGGGGGACCCAGTACTTC. Protein sequence: CSVESPSVGGTQYF.

In its sample, this clonotype was seen a few times. The chain combines TRBV5-1 with TRBJ1-1; D is uncertain. Per the germline V gene, CDR1 is SGHRS and CDR2 is YFSETQ. This CDR3 contains 15 residues. Trimming took 0 bases from V and 1 from J, leaving 10 bases between them. The CDR3 coding sequence is TGCGCCAGCAGCTTGGACTCTTACTCGAACACTGAAGCTTTCTTT. Protein: CASSLDSYSNTEAFF.

The rearrangement uses TRBV5-1 and TRBJ2-4, with TRBD1 identical over 10 bases. In germline, CDR1 is SGHRS, CDR2 YFSETQ. CDR3 size: 15 residues. With 3 bases clipped from V and 3 bases from J, the junction kept 3 bases outside the gene matches. The CDR3 is CASSSGQGDKNIQYF. Here the CDR3 DNA reads TGCGCCAGCAGCTCCGGACAGGGGGACAAAAACATTCAGTACTTC. Drawing the rest from reference TRBV5-1 and TRBJ2-4, the complete variable domain is KAGVTQTPRYLIKTRGQQVTLSCSPISGHRSVSWYQQTPGQGLQFLFEYFSETQRNKGNFPGRFSGRQFSNSRSEMNVSTLELGDSALYLCASSSGQGDKNIQYFGAGTRLSVL.

This clonotype showed up just a few times. The CDR3 loop reads CASTLPRGGDYNEQFF. The CDR3 DNA is TGTGCCAGCACCCTCCCCCGGGGGGGAGACTACAATGAGCAGTTCTTC. V is TRBV11-2 and J is TRBJ2-1; 8 bases align to TRBD2. The junction had 11 bases not matched to a gene; V was cut back by 7 bases and J by 3 bases. CDR3 length: 16 amino acids. CDR1 and CDR2 (germline): SGHAT, FQNNGV. Full variable domain (missing parts from reference TRBV11-2 and TRBJ2-1): EAGVAQSPRYKIIEKRQSVAFWCNPISGHATLYWYQQILGQGPKLLIQFQNNGVVDDSQLPKDRFSAERLKGVDSTLKIQPAKLEDSAVYLCASTLPRGGDYNEQFFGPGTRLTVL.

This clonotype occurred many times. The chain uses TRBV29-1 and TRBJ2-7, with D perhaps matching TRBD1 (5 bases). Trimming stripped 4 bases from V and 2 bases from J, with 9 bases between. The CDR3 totals 12 residues. Per the germline V gene, CDR1 is SQVTM and CDR2 is ANQGSEA. The CDR3 is CSVVLGPYEQYF. The DNA of the CDR3 is TGCAGCGTTGTTCTGGGGCCCTACGAGCAGTACTTC.

The CDR3 here is CSARVIGTPEGYTF. The CDR3 DNA reads TGCAGTGCTAGAGTCATCGGGACACCTGAGGGCTACACCTTC. The chain links TRBV20-1 to TRBJ1-2, with a tentative D call TRBD1 (6 bases). The germline CDR1 and CDR2 sequences are DFQATT and SNEGSKA (reference sequence). V gave up 1 base and J gave up 8 bases, with 17 bases separating them. The CDR3 has 14 amino acids.

This clonotype was counted only a few times. The chain has TRBV6-1 and TRBJ2-2; 9 bases fit TRBD1. Losses at the gene ends were 6 bases for V and 3 bases for J; bases not matched to a gene: 8. The CDR3 runs 16 residues. CDR1 is MNHNS and CDR2 is SASEGT in the germline V gene. The CDR3 coding sequence is TGTGCCAGCAGCGAACAGGGGGCCCCGGACACCGGGGAGCTGTTTTTT. It codes for CASSEQGAPDTGELFF.

The CDR3 spells CASSPRDRGVYANTGELFF. CDR3 DNA: TGTGCCAGCAGTCCGAGGGACAGGGGGGTTTATGCGAACACCGGGGAGCTGTTTTTT. The chain uses TRBV6-1 and TRBJ2-2, with 11 bases matching TRBD1. The CDR3 has 19 amino acids. Germline CDR1 is MNHNS and CDR2 is SASEGT. J lost 0 bases, V lost 5 bases, and 11 bases had no gene match.

Only one count was recorded for this clonotype. The chain joins TRBV3-1 to TRBJ1-1; D is undetermined. The V end lost 3 bases, the J end lost 4 bases, and 12 bases lay between the germline ends. The CDR3 runs to 14 residues. Looked up from germline, CDR1 is LGHDT and CDR2 is YNNKEL (reference sequence). CDR3 in amino acids: CASSHIGRSTEAFF. In DNA, the CDR3 is TGTGCCAGCAGCCATATTGGTCGTTCCACTGAAGCTTTCTTT.

The rearrangement links TRBV7-2 to TRBJ2-7; possibly TRBD1 for D (5 bases). With 4 bases removed from V and 4 bases from J, the gap between germline ends came to 11 bases. This CDR3 has 13 amino acids. Germline V gives CDR1 SGHTA, CDR2 FQGNSA. The CDR3 DNA reads as TGTGCCAGCAGCTCGGAGACAGCGTACGAGCAGTACTTC. Its translation is CASSSETAYEQYF.

This clonotype was counted between two and nine times. The V and J genes are TRBV4-3 and TRBJ1-5, with a weak D call TRBD1 (6 bases). V lost 1 base and J 0 bases, leaving 13 bases between the germline ends. This CDR3 has 17 amino acids. CDR1 is LGHNA, CDR2 YSLEER, per germline. CDR3 region: CASSQVRTEDSNQPQHF. CDR3 nucleotides: TGCGCCAGCAGCCAAGTCCGGACAGAGGATAGCAATCAGCCCCAGCATTTT.

This clonotype occurred a few times. The chain joins TRBV5-1 to TRBJ2-3; TRBD2 matches 8 bases. With 0 bases clipped from V and 3 bases from J, the junction kept 9 bases outside the gene matches. This CDR3 region has 17 residues. Germline V gene data show CDR1 as SGHRS and CDR2 as YFSETQ. Here the CDR3 reads CASSLGTPGGPTDTQYF. The CDR3 region has the DNA TGCGCCAGCAGCTTGGGGACGCCGGGAGGGCCTACAGATACGCAGTATTTT.

The chain couples TRBV5-1 to TRBJ1-4; D is uncertain. The CDR3 contains 19 residues. Germline CDR1 is SGHRS and CDR2 is YFSETQ. V dropped 2 bases and J dropped 2 bases, with 22 bases sitting between them. CDR3 DNA sequence: TGCGCCAGCAGCTTCCGTGCCATTACTCGAGGGCCGACTAATGAAAAACTGTTTTTT. Translated, it gives CASSFRAITRGPTNEKLFF.

This rearrangement joins TRBV7-2 to TRBJ2-7, with D uncertain. V was clipped by 4 bases and J by 3 bases, with 10 bases between them. Germline V gives CDR1 SGHTA, CDR2 FQGNSA. The CDR3 length is 13 residues. The CDR3 region has the DNA TGTGCCAGCAGCTCAGTAGCCCACTACGAGCAGTACTTC. Translation: CASSSVAHYEQYF.

The J gene is TRBJ1-1, the V gene TRBV29-1, with D uncertain. Trimming took 5 bases from V and 4 from J, leaving 14 bases between them. The germline CDR1 and CDR2 sequences are SQVTM and ANQGSEA. CDR3 length equals 13 residues. The CDR3 loop is CSVSDGRGTEAFF. In DNA form, the CDR3 reads TGCAGCGTTTCTGATGGGCGGGGCACTGAAGCTTTCTTT.

The rearrangement links TRBV20-1 to TRBJ2-7; possibly TRBD1 for D (5 bases). V dropped 4 bases and J dropped 4 bases, with 14 bases sitting between them. CDR1 is DFQATT and CDR2 is SNEGSKA in the germline V gene (reference sequence). The CDR3 sequence is 13 residues long. CDR3: CSAISRGTYEQYF. DNA for the CDR3: TGCAGTGCTATCTCTAGGGGCACTTACGAGCAGTACTTC.